This is a list of T cell receptor beta chains from one sample in a study of blood T cell repertoires in COVID-19. The protocol was immunoSEQ multiplex PCR, while the TCRdb copy is restricted to in-frame clones and leaves out a portion. The sample records some 400,000 clones, approximately 90% being singletons. The sample consisted of PBMCs or T cells enriched from blood (not recorded which). All receptors come from a man aged 25-40 years who had recovered from COVID-19. CDR3s include the opening cysteine and the closing phenylalanine or tryptophan. D genes are given only for firm matches. The size field is filled for only some rows; it gives once, few, many or a size class.

v_gene	abundance	d_gene	j_gene	CDR3nt	CDR3aa
TRBV5-5	-	TRBD2	TRBJ2-7	TGTGCCAGCAGCTTGGGTTGGGGACTATCCGACTCCTACGAGCAGTACTTC	CASSLGWGLSDSYEQYF
TRBV18	-	-	TRBJ1-6	TGTGCCAGCTCACCACCATCCTACGATTCACCCCTCCACTTT	CASSPPSYDSPLHF
TRBV14	-	TRBD2	TRBJ2-7	TGTGCCAGCAGCCAAACTAGACTAGCGGGAGTCAGTGAGCAGTACTTC	CASSQTRLAGVSEQYF
TRBV6-5	-	TRBD2	TRBJ2-1	TGTGCCAGCAGACGACTAGCTAATGAGCAGTTCTTC	CASRRLANEQFF
TRBV2	-	-	TRBJ1-1	TGTGCCAGCAGTGTTATTCCAGCGACTGAAGCTTTCTTT	CASSVIPATEAFF
TRBV21-1	once	-	TRBJ2-1	TGTGCCAGCAGCAAGGGACTAGCGGGAGACCATGAGCAGTTCTTC	CASSKGLAGDHEQFF
TRBV6-6	-	TRBD2	TRBJ2-1	TGTGCCAGCAGTTCTAGCGGGAGTCGGGATGAGCAGTTCTTC	CASSSSGSRDEQFF
TRBV5-1	-	TRBD1	TRBJ2-2	TGCGCCGGCAGCGGCCGACAGGGGCAAGGAACCGGGGAGCTGTTTTTT	CAGSGRQGQGTGELFF
TRBV3-1/TRBV3-2	-	-	TRBJ2-5	TGTGCCAGCAGCCAAGATGTGGGGCGGGAGACCCAGTACTTC	CASSQDVGRETQYF
TRBV19	-	-	TRBJ1-2	TGTGCCAGTAGTACGGACAGCTTACCTAACTATGGCTACACCTTC	CASSTDSLPNYGYTF
TRBV7-3	-	-	TRBJ2-5	TGTGCCAGCAGCCTAATTGGGGGAGGCGAGACCCAGTACTTC	CASSLIGGGETQYF
TRBV28	few	TRBD1	TRBJ1-3	TGTGCCAGCAGGAGCAACAGGGGGCCTAGGTCTGGAAACACCATATATTTT	CASRSNRGPRSGNTIYF
TRBV7-3	-	-	TRBJ2-1	TGTGCCAGCAGCTCAAGGTCGGGACTGAAGTTCTTC	CASSSRSGLKFF
TRBV5-4	-	TRBD1	TRBJ1-3	TGTGCCAGCAGCCTCGGGACAGATACAGGAAACACCATATATTTT	CASSLGTDTGNTIYF
TRBV19	-	-	TRBJ2-6	TGTGCCAGTAGTATTCGTGGACAGCTACCAAGCTCTGGGGCCAACGTCCTGACTTTC	CASSIRGQLPSSGANVLTF
TRBV12-2	-	-	TRBJ2-2	TGTGCAAGTCGCCCGCTACCCAATTGGCGGGAGGTTCCCCCCGGGGAGCTGTTTTTT	CASRPLPNWREVPPGELFF
TRBV30	-	-	TRBJ1-6	TGTGCCTGGAAGGAACAGAATAATTCACCCCTCCACTTT	CAWKEQNNSPLHF
TRBV28	-	-	TRBJ1-6	TGTGCCAGCAGTCCGTGGGAACAGGGTGATTCACCCCTCCACTTT	CASSPWEQGDSPLHF
TRBV28	-	TRBD2	TRBJ2-1	TGTGCCAGCAGTTTAGGGACTAGTTTTTATGAGCAGTTCTTC	CASSLGTSFYEQFF
TRBV19	-	-	TRBJ2-5	TGTGCCACTAACCCAGGGGGGCCGGCAGAGACCCAGTACTTC	CATNPGGPAETQYF
TRBV7-9	-	TRBD2	TRBJ2-4	TGTGCCAGCAGCTCCGGGCGGGAGGGCCGGTGGGCCAAAAACATTCAGTACTTC	CASSSGREGRWAKNIQYF
TRBV28	-	TRBD2	TRBJ2-2	TGTGCCAGCAGTTTCGGGGCTAGCGGCGCGAACACCGGGGAGCTGTTTTTT	CASSFGASGANTGELFF
TRBV5-1	-	TRBD1	TRBJ1-2	TGCGCCAGCAGCCCTGGGACAGCAAACTATGGCTACACCTTC	CASSPGTANYGYTF
TRBV18	-	TRBD2	TRBJ2-3	TGTGCCAGCTCACCAAGGACTAGCGGCACAGATACGCAGTATTTT	CASSPRTSGTDTQYF
TRBV19	few	-	TRBJ1-5	TGTGCCACCGATACAGGGTTCGGTTTCGTTAATTTT	CATDTGFGFVNF
TRBV9	-	-	TRBJ2-7	TGTGCCAGCAGCGTAGTAAGTCTGCGGGGATGCGGATCCTACGAGCAGTACTTC	CASSVVSLRGCGSYEQYF
TRBV5-1	-	TRBD2	TRBJ2-3	TGCGCCAGCAGTCCAAAGCGGGAGGGCCCAGATACGCAGTATTTT	CASSPKREGPDTQYF
TRBV6-6	-	-	TRBJ1-6	TGTGCCAGCAGTCGAACTAAGGCGGGTTCACCCCTCCACTTT	CASSRTKAGSPLHF
TRBV3-1/TRBV3-2	once	TRBD1	TRBJ1-4	TGTGCCAGCAGCCAAGGGGACAGGGGCAATGAAAAACTGTTTTTT	CASSQGDRGNEKLFF
TRBV19	-	-	TRBJ2-7	TGTGCCAGTAGCGTCGGTCCCCACTACGAGCAGTACTTC	CASSVGPHYEQYF
TRBV6-4	-	TRBD2	TRBJ2-1	TGTGCCAGCGGACCTGCGGGAGAGTCCTACAATGAGCAGTTCTTC	CASGPAGESYNEQFF
TRBV19	-	-	TRBJ2-6	TGTGCCAGTAGAACAGGGGAGGATAGTGGGGCCAACGTCCTGACTTTC	CASRTGEDSGANVLTF
TRBV7-3	-	-	TRBJ2-5	TGTGCCAGCAGCTGGGACGGGGGGCAGACCCAGTACTTC	CASSWDGGQTQYF
TRBV18	-	-	TRBJ2-3	TGTGCCAGCTCATCCAACCTTGGTCTGAGGACAGATACGCAGTATTTT	CASSSNLGLRTDTQYF
TRBV6-5	-	-	TRBJ1-2	TGTGCCAGCAGGATTCTGCGGGACGGTGGCTACACCTTC	CASRILRDGGYTF
TRBV7-3	once	TRBD2	TRBJ2-3	TGTGCCAGCAGCCCCTTAAGCGGGAGCCCCGAAGATACGCAGTATTTT	CASSPLSGSPEDTQYF
TRBV9	-	TRBD2	TRBJ2-1	TGTGCCAGCAGCGTAGCCCGGGAGGGGCCTCGGAGGGATGAGCAGTTCTTC	CASSVAREGPRRDEQFF
TRBV5-1	once	TRBD2	TRBJ2-3	TGCGCCAGCAGCCCGGGACTAGTTGTAGATACGCAGTATTTT	CASSPGLVVDTQYF
TRBV4-2	-	-	TRBJ1-5	TGTGCCAGCAGCCAAGTAGTGGGGAGAGTTGACAATCAGCCCCAGCATTTT	CASSQVVGRVDNQPQHF
TRBV5-1	once	-	TRBJ2-2	TGCGCCAGCAGCTTAGTGGCGGCGAACACCGGGGAGCTGTTTTTT	CASSLVAANTGELFF
TRBV28	-	-	TRBJ1-1	TGTGCCAGCAGACCACAGGGTATCTCAGAAGCTTTCTTT	CASRPQGISEAFF
TRBV5-8	-	-	TRBJ2-7	TGTGCCAGCAGCTTGAGGTCTAGCTCTAACTACGAGCAGTACTTC	CASSLRSSSNYEQYF
TRBV7-6	-	TRBD2	TRBJ2-1	TGTGCCAGCAGCCCAGGACTAGCGGGAGGGCCCCGTAGCAATGAGCAGTTCTTC	CASSPGLAGGPRSNEQFF